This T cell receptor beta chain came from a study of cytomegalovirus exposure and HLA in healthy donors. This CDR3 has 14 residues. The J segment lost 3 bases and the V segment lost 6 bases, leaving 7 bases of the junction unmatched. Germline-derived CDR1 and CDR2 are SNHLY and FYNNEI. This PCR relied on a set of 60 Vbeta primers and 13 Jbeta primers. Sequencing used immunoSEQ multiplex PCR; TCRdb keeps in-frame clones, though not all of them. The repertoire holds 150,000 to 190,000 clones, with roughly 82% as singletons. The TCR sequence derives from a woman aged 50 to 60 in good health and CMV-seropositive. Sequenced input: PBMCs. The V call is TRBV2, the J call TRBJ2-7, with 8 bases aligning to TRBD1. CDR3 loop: CASSPRQGSYEQYF. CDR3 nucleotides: TGTGCCAGCAGCCCAAGACAGGGGAGCTACGAGCAGTACTTC.